The rows below give T cell receptor beta chains drawn from one sample of a study of T cells expressing NK-cell markers. TCRdb reanalyzed the 5' RACE reads and collapses them to one entry per CDR3 protein, without DNA. The sample data list over 350,000 distinct CDR3 sequences. The material sequenced was blood T cells: a sorted CD56 or NKG2C T cell subset, CD4+ or CD8+ T cells, or bulk PBMC T cells (not recorded which). These receptors were taken from a woman between 45 and 60 years old in good health. Both conserved end residues are part of each CDR3. Each record gives: V gene, J gene, CDR3 protein.

>TRBV27|TRBJ2-1
CASSSRLAGPSYNEQFF
>TRBV25-1|TRBJ2-2
CASSELGIMGELFF
>TRBV20-1|TRBJ2-2
CSARTTGRGGELFF
>TRBV7-9|TRBJ2-3
CAAREGLGGTQYF
>TRBV20-1|TRBJ1-3
CSARDNSNTIYF
>TRBV7-2|TRBJ2-2
CASSWGVNTGELFF
>TRBV7-2|TRBJ2-1
CASRSLAGGIYNEQFF
>TRBV10-3|TRBJ1-2
CAIGGTGNYGYTF
>TRBV6-1|TRBJ1-1
CATGTGSVNTEAFF
>TRBV5-1|TRBJ2-1
CASSLAQISQAGSRQFF
>TRBV15|TRBJ2-7
CATSSGQGAYEQYF
>TRBV30|TRBJ1-1
CAWSPLGPTSTEAFF
>TRBV4-1|TRBJ2-1
CASSRLRTTSGRAGEQFF
>TRBV5-1|TRBJ1-2
CASSLQGANYGYTF
>TRBV5-1|TRBJ2-2
CASSLDFSGELFF
>TRBV29-1|TRBJ1-5
CSANALGTRQPQHF
>TRBV7-9|TRBJ2-3
CASRPTSGTDTQYF
>TRBV5-1|TRBJ2-3
CASSPGTGFEDTQYF
>TRBV21-1|TRBJ2-4
CASSRFSGVPKNIQYF
>TRBV20-1|TRBJ2-3
CSATTLAGGTDTQYF
>TRBV14|TRBJ1-3
CASSLTRSTIYF
>TRBV9|TRBJ2-3
CASSATGISGGTQYF
>TRBV29-1|TRBJ2-7
CSVEDGGRGDEQYF
>TRBV20-1|TRBJ2-1
CSARTSGNYEQFF
>TRBV5-1|TRBJ1-2
CASRPRVDNYGYTF
>TRBV20-1|TRBJ1-6
CSAQDRQGFGTLHF
>TRBV5-6|TRBJ2-1
CASSPKGTSVHNEQFF
>TRBV5-1|TRBJ1-4
CASSFGRVATNEKLFF
>TRBV6-5|TRBJ2-3
CASSYGESHTDTQYF
>TRBV18|TRBJ2-1
CASSPSFGSSSYNEQFF
>TRBV12-3/TRBV12-4|TRBJ2-5
CASSLLVVETQYF
>TRBV12-3/TRBV12-4|TRBJ2-1
CASSLGTSEQFF
>TRBV4-1|TRBJ2-1
CASSQVGQRVDQSEQFF
>TRBV10-3|TRBJ2-1
CASHNSGRSNEQFF
>TRBV20-1|TRBJ2-1
CSGQSGNDEQFF
>TRBV12-3/TRBV12-4|TRBJ2-1
CASRRRLAGGSFNEQFF
>TRBV5-1|TRBJ1-1
CASSLEAGWGGTEAFF
>TRBV5-1|TRBJ2-1
CASSLTTGGTYNEQFF
>TRBV5-1|TRBJ2-1
CASSLAGPNNEQFF
>TRBV7-2|TRBJ2-3
CASSFSVDTQYF
>TRBV4-2|TRBJ2-3
CASSQVLAGGRDTQYF
>TRBV12-5|TRBJ2-7
CASGLASTDPERSSYEQYF
>TRBV24-1|TRBJ2-1
CATSGKNFRASGRYDEQFF
>TRBV20-1|TRBJ2-2
CSARGREGQVTGELFF
>TRBV5-1|TRBJ2-5
CASSLGLADETQYF
>TRBV12-3/TRBV12-4|TRBJ2-7
CASSYPETLDEQYF
>TRBV27|TRBJ2-1
CASSFEGPVNEQFF
>TRBV12-3/TRBV12-4|TRBJ2-1
CASSSGTEGGNEQFF
>TRBV5-6|TRBJ2-1
CASSLEGGGNEQFF
>TRBV5-1|TRBJ2-1
CASAPGQFYNEQFF
>TRBV4-1|TRBJ1-1
CASSQINDKAFF
>TRBV4-1|TRBJ1-1
CASSHNSPNTEAFF
>TRBV4-1|TRBJ1-5
CASSQTRLNQPQHF
>TRBV5-1|TRBJ2-3
CASSPGLAATGGTDTQYF
>TRBV5-1|TRBJ1-5
CASSLEGAKNQPQHF